This TCR beta chain was sequenced in a study of lymphopenia after photon versus proton radiotherapy. Germline V lookup: CDR1 SGHDN, CDR2 FVKESK. There are 16 residues in the CDR3. Study conclusions and caveats: Larger post-nadir TCR diversity loss correlated inversely with survival in deceased patients. Relative stability marked proton patients; photon patients lost diversity and naive cells.

Sequencing used immunoSEQ multiplex PCR; TCRdb keeps in-frame clones, though not all of them. The sample consists of fewer than 20,000 clones, around 85% of them appearing once. With regard to this clone: Antigen: not known.

Source: peripheral blood, taken from a patient treated with proton-based radiotherapy. This sequence joins TRBV14 and TRBJ2-5; D gene unclear. The last part of the DNA fits TRBJ2-7 better; the J call may be wrong. The origin of this receptor is an older man with pancreatic cancer. CDR3 nucleotides: TGTGCCAGCAGCCAAGATGCGAGACATTCAGACTACGAGCAGTACTTC. This codes for CASSQDARHSDYEQYF.